The 10 T cell receptor beta chains presented below share a single source sample, sequenced in a study of post-analysis software for immune sequencing data. Antigens for these TCRs are unknown. Unique molecular identifiers had been added to the TCR beta cDNA libraries. Via MiXCR, TCRdb re-called the PCR reads, giving one row per CDR3 protein. Of 500,000 to 600,000 distinct CDR3 sequences listed, about 40% are singletons. Notes on the study in general: Four to six TRBV segments (TRBV5-6, TRBV5-1 and TRBV20-1 among them) occurred more frequently in patients than in controls.

The sequencing sample was made of blood. Every receptor here comes from a girl aged 5-17 years with multiple sclerosis.

This clonotype was counted a few times. This rearrangement joins TRBV5-8 to TRBJ1-2; D is uncertain. The CDR3 spans 14 residues. Germline V gene sequence: CDR1 SGHTS, CDR2 YDEGEE. With 0 bases removed from V and 4 bases from J, the gap between germline ends came to 10 bases. CDR3 in amino acids: CASSLVSRAYGYTF. As DNA, the CDR3 is TGTGCCAGCAGCTTGGTATCCCGAGCCTATGGCTACACCTTC.

This chain uses TRBV29-1 with TRBJ1-2; possible D gene TRBD1, 6 bases. Between the trimmed V and J ends, which lost 4 bases and 4 bases, there was a span of 13 bases. From germline, CDR1 is SQVTM and CDR2 ANQGSEA. This CDR3 comprises 13 residues. This CDR3 is CSVAATGSYGYTF. In DNA, the CDR3 is TGCAGCGTTGCAGCGACAGGCTCCTATGGCTACACCTTC.

The chain employs TRBV12-5 and TRBJ2-6; no reliable D call. The germline CDR1 and CDR2 sequences are LGHNT and FRNRAP. Between the trimmed V and J ends, which lost 5 bases and 0 bases, there was a span of 2 bases. CDR3 length: 13 amino acids. The CDR3 bases are TGTGCTAGTGGTCCCTCTGGGGCCAACGTCCTGACTTTC. Protein product: CASGPSGANVLTF.

The chain combines TRBV29-1 with TRBJ2-7; a possible D gene is TRBD2 (5 bases). V dropped 4 bases and J dropped 4 bases, with 11 bases sitting between them. Per the germline V gene, CDR1 is SQVTM and CDR2 is ANQGSEA. There are 12 residues in the CDR3. CDR3 DNA sequence: TGCAGCGTTGGGGGAGACCCGTACGAGCAGTACTTC. As protein: CSVGGDPYEQYF.

This clonotype was counted a few times. This chain links TRBV15 with TRBJ2-3, with 11 bases lining up with TRBD2. The CDR3 length is 17 residues. V lost 3 bases, J lost 0 bases, and 5 bases stayed unmatched. Germline V lookup: CDR1 LNHNV, CDR2 YYDKDF (reference sequence). In DNA, the CDR3 is TGTGCCACCAGCAGGGCTTGGACTAGCGGGAGCACAGATACGCAGTATTTT. Encoded protein: CATSRAWTSGSTDTQYF.

This chain links TRBV10-3 with TRBJ2-5, with 8 bases fitting TRBD1. The CDR3 length is 15 residues. The J segment lost 6 bases and the V segment lost 0 bases, leaving 6 bases of the junction unmatched. The germline CDR1 and CDR2 sequences are ENHRY and SYGVKD. The CDR3 here is CAISESLTGGKTQYF. As DNA, the CDR3 is TGTGCCATCAGTGAGTCGCTTACAGGGGGAAAGACCCAGTACTTC.

This clonotype was detected a few times. The chain joins TRBV24-1 to TRBJ2-3, with TRBD1 matching 9 bases. This CDR3 is 16 amino acids long. Germline lookup yields CDR1 KGHDR and CDR2 SFDVKD. J gave up 2 bases and V 4 bases, and 6 bases lay outside the gene matches. CDR3 sequence reads: CATSDAGQGLTDTQYF. As DNA, the CDR3 is TGTGCCACCAGTGACGCGGGACAGGGACTCACAGATACGCAGTATTTT.

This clonotype was observed a handful of times. The rearrangement uses TRBV11-2 and TRBJ2-7; 9 bases match TRBD2. The ends lost 0 bases at V and 0 bases at J; junction bases unmatched: 3. The CDR3 totals 16 residues. The germline gives CDR1 SGHAT, CDR2 FQNNGV. CDR3 sequence reads: CASSLDPSGASYEQYF. The CDR3 nucleotides read TGTGCCAGCAGCTTAGATCCTAGCGGGGCCTCCTACGAGCAGTACTTC.

This clonotype was counted a few times. V usage is TRBV5-1 and J usage is TRBJ1-6, with D possibly being TRBD1 (5 bases). Trimming shortened V by 7 bases and J by 5 bases, and 10 bases separated the two germline ends. The CDR3 totals 13 residues. The V gene's germline CDR1 is SGHRS and CDR2 YFSETQ. CDR3 protein: CASGQANNSPLHF. The CDR3 region has the DNA TGCGCCAGCGGACAAGCGAATAATTCACCCCTCCACTTT. The full variable domain, its missing parts supplied by reference TRBV5-1 and TRBJ1-6, is KAGVTQTPRYLIKTRGQQVTLSCSPISGHRSVSWYQQTPGQGLQFLFEYFSETQRNKGNFPGRFSGRQFSNSRSEMNVSTLELGDSALYLCASGQANNSPLHFGNGTRLTVT.

This chain connects TRBV29-1 to TRBJ1-2, with 9 positions matching TRBD1. CDR3 length: 12 amino acids. CDR1 and CDR2 from the germline V gene are SQVTM and ANQGSEA. The V segment lost 6 bases and the J segment 6 bases; nucleotides outside the gene matches: 5. In nucleotides, the CDR3 is TGCAGCGTACCGACAGGGGGGAATGGCTACACCTTC. Protein: CSVPTGGNGYTF.